This T cell receptor (beta chain) was recovered during a study of T cell changes during pregnancy in multiple sclerosis. The CDR3 extends over 18 amino acids. V was pared by 4 bases and J by 1 base, with 16 bases of the junction left unmatched. Germline assignment: CDR1 SGDLS and CDR2 YYNGEE. The table came from immunoSEQ multiplex PCR; TCRdb's copy has only in-frame clones and leaves some out. The table includes about 61,000 clones, about nine tenths detected once. The rearrangement joins TRBV9 to TRBJ1-1; 7 positions match TRBD1. The clonotype was recovered from a female donor in good health, enrolled as a control in a pregnancy study. The input for sequencing was peripheral blood, taken in the first trimester of pregnancy. The CDR3 DNA follows: TGTGCCAGCAGCTCACCTACTACAGGGGAAATGGGGAACACTGAAGCTTTCTTT. Encoded protein: CASSSPTTGEMGNTEAFF.